This T cell receptor (beta chain) was identified in a study of shared clonotypes between healthy human individuals. Study outcomes and limitations: Shared clonotypes across all four donors exceeded non-shared ones in generation probability.

Donors comprised healthy HIV-negative adults lacking recent acute infections or vaccinations. Between the trimmed V and J ends, which lost 5 bases and 6 bases, there was a span of 8 bases. The CDR3 is 11 amino acids. Germline lookup yields CDR1 KGHSH and CDR2 LQKENI. A word on this clone: Its antigen is unidentified.

It was approximately 0.2 ug DNA, about 30,000 T cell genomes, that sorted-subset replicate PCRs used. Libraries were prepared by immunoSEQ multiplex PCR; TCRdb keeps only in-frame clonotypes and omits some of them. Of 230,000 or so clones detected, over 60% appear once; the ten largest clones hold roughly 11%. The sequencing sample was made of memory CD4+ T cells sorted from blood. As for subset: CD45RA-negative fraction. The receptor comes from a young man in good health. This rearrangement joins TRBV18 to TRBJ2-7; no clear D. The CDR3 nucleotides read TGTGCCAGCTCAGTCACACGCGAGCAGTACTTC. Protein product: CASSVTREQYF. The complete variable domain, with remaining parts taken from reference TRBV18 and TRBJ2-7, reads NAGVMQNPRHLVRRRGQEARLRCSPMKGHSHVYWYRQLPEEGLKFMVYLQKENIIDESGMPKERFSAEFPKEGPSILRIQQVVRGDSAAYFCASSVTREQYFGPGTRLTVT.